The entry below gives a single T cell receptor (beta chain) sequence along with its context. This sample stems from a study of T cell changes during pregnancy in multiple sclerosis. The method was immunoSEQ multiplex PCR; TCRdb's version includes in-frame clones alone and lacks a portion of them. The profile shows some 93,000 clones, roughly nine tenths of them singletons. Germline V gives CDR1 LGHNA, CDR2 YSLEER. CDR3 length: 15 residues. V lost 0 bases, J lost 5 bases, and 10 bases lay in between. The chain uses TRBV4-3 and TRBJ1-4; D remains ambiguous. Sequencing used peripheral blood, obtained after pregnancy. The receptor's source is a female donor in good health, enrolled as a control in a pregnancy study. DNA of the CDR3: TGCGCCAGCAGCCAAGAGAGACAATTCAATGAAAAACTGTTTTTT. It encodes CASSQERQFNEKLFF.